This T cell receptor (beta chain) emerged from a study of blood T cells in healthy people across ages. About this clonotype itself: Its antigen is as yet unknown.

In terms of origin and age, donors were healthy Caucasian individuals from Russia aged 6 to 90. V was shortened by 1 base and J by 12 bases, with 13 bases between the two germline ends. The CDR3 is 13 residues long. CDR1 is MNHNS and CDR2 is SASEGT in the germline V gene. Then a second PCR, running roughly 7 to 11 cycles, was carried out with a sample-barcoded 5' primer and a J-beta primer mix. MiXCR, applied by TCRdb to the 5' RACE reads, yields one record per CDR3 protein. The data hold 800,000 to 950,000 distinct CDR3 sequences, with roughly 28% observed a single time. Study-wide findings and caveats: Comparison with aged donors showed that long-lived donors had more naive CD4+ cells and higher diversity.

These sequences were also reported in another study, on T cells of mothers and their children.

The specimen sequenced was blood. The source is a woman aged 40 to 49 in good health. The chain couples TRBV6-1 to TRBJ2-1, with D perhaps TRBD2 (5 bases). CDR3 DNA: TGTGCCAGCAGTGAAGTAAGAGGGTCCGGGCAGTTCTTC. Translated: CASSEVRGSGQFF.